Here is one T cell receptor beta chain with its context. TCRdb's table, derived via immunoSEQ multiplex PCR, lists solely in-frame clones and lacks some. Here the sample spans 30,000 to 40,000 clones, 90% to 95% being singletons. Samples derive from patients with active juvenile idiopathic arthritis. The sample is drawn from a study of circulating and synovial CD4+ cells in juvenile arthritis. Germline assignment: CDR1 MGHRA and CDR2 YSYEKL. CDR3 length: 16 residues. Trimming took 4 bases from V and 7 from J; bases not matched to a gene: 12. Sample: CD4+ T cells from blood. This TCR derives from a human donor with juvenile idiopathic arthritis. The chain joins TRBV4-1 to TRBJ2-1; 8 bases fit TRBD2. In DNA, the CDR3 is TGCGCCAGCAGCCGTGGAGGGAGCGGGGGATTGAATGAGCAGTTCTTC. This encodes CASSRGGSGGLNEQFF.